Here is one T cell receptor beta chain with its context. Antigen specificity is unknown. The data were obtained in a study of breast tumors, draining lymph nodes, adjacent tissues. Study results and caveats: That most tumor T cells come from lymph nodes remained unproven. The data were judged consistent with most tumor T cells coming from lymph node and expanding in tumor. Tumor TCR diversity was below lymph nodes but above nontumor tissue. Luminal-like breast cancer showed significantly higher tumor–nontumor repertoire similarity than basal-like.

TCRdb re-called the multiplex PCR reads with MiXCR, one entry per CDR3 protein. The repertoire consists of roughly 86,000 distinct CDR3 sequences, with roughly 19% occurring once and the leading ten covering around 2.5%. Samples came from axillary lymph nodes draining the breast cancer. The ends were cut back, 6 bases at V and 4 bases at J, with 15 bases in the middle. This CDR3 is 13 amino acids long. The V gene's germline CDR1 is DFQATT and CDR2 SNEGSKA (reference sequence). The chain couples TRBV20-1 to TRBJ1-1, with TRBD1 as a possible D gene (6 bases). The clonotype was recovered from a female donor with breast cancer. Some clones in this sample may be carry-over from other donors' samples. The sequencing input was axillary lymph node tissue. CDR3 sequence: CSAPRGATTEAFF. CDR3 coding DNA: TGCAGTGCCCCCCGGGGGGCTACCACTGAAGCTTTCTTT.